These 7 T cell receptor beta chains came from one sample sequenced in a study of vaccination and CD4 T cells after COVID-19. Cultured CD4+ T cell DNA underwent sequencing with the Oncomine TCR Beta short-read assay. TCRdb processed the PCR reads anew with MiXCR; each CDR3 protein has one entry. The data show around 25,000 distinct CDR3 sequences, 25% to 30% seen once. These receptors have no identified antigens. Described time point: late sampling 161 to 241 days after vaccination in three convalescent patients. Treatment denoted: approximately 11-day PBMC culture with coronavirus spike peptide pools or control peptides (ViraFEST assay). Material: CD4+ T cells from blood, cultured in vitro, obtained about 7 months after SARS-CoV-2 vaccination. Receptor source: a human donor who had recovered from COVID-19.

The chain has TRBV20-1 and TRBJ2-1, with 11 bases lining up with TRBD2. The V gene's germline CDR1 is DFQATT and CDR2 SNEGSKA (reference sequence). The CDR3 totals 14 residues. J was trimmed by 5 bases and V by 5 bases; bases with no gene match: 5. The CDR3 loop reads CSALLAGGNNEQFF. The CDR3 DNA is TGCAGTGCTTTGCTAGCGGGAGGCAACAATGAGCAGTTCTTC.

By share, this clonotype ranks as medium-sized. The chain is built from TRBV7-8 and TRBJ2-7; no clear D. V was clipped by 2 bases and J by 0 bases, with 17 bases between them. Per the germline V gene, CDR1 is SGHVS and CDR2 is FQNEAQ. The CDR3 runs to 17 residues. CDR3 nucleotide sequence: TGTGCCAGCAGCTTATCTGGGTGGATTAGGTCCTCCTACGAGCAGTACTTC. Its translation: CASSLSGWIRSSYEQYF.

In its sample, this clonotype was seen a few times. This chain connects TRBV20-1 to TRBJ2-7, with D perhaps matching TRBD2 (7 bases). V was shortened by 2 bases and J by 2 bases, with 16 bases between the two germline ends. CDR1 is DFQATT, CDR2 SNEGSKA, per germline (reference sequence). CDR3 length: 15 amino acids. The CDR3 region has the DNA TGCAGTGCTAGAAAGGGGGGGGCGGGAGCCTACGAGCAGTACTTC. Its translation: CSARKGGAGAYEQYF.

CDR3 in amino acids: CASSTTVSNYGYTF. Here the CDR3 DNA reads TGTGCCAGCAGTACGACAGTTTCTAACTATGGCTACACCTTC. V is TRBV28 and J is TRBJ1-2; D perhaps matches TRBD1 (5 bases). Germline V CDR1 and CDR2: MDHEN, SYDVKM. Trimming left V 5 bases short and J 0 bases short, with 10 bases between. This CDR3 is 14 amino acids long.

This clonotype has a count of ten or more. This chain joins TRBV20-1 and TRBJ2-5, with D maybe TRBD1 (9 bases). V was trimmed by 5 bases and J by 0 bases, leaving 16 bases between them. CDR1 and CDR2 (germline): DFQATT, SNEGSKA (reference sequence). This CDR3 comprises 15 residues. The CDR3 reads CSARRGDRDQETQYF. The CDR3 nucleotides are TGCAGTGCTCGGCGGGGGGACAGGGACCAAGAGACCCAGTACTTC.

The rearrangement links TRBV20-1 to TRBJ1-2, with 7 bases identical to TRBD1. CDR1 is DFQATT, CDR2 SNEGSKA, per germline (reference sequence). Trimming cost V 0 bases and J 5 bases; bases outside gene matches: 3. The CDR3 covers 13 residues. The CDR3 protein is CSARERGRYGYTF. The CDR3 nucleotides are TGCAGTGCTAGAGAGAGGGGGCGATATGGCTACACCTTC.

J is TRBJ2-7 and V is TRBV20-1; D is possibly TRBD2 (5 bases). The CDR3 loop spans 13 amino acids. Deletions cut 6 bases from V and 0 bases from J, with 12 bases between. Germline CDR1 reads DFQATT; CDR2 reads SNEGSKA (reference sequence). The CDR3 sequence is CSATDFLSYEQYF. As DNA, the CDR3 is TGCAGTGCCACGGACTTCCTCTCCTACGAGCAGTACTTC.